Below, 21 T cell receptor beta chains from the same sample are listed, as sequenced in a study of blood T cell repertoires in COVID-19. Only in-frame clones appear in the TCRdb table, and some are missing; sequencing was by immunoSEQ multiplex PCR. The table includes some 93,000 clones, approximately 89% detected once. Sequenced input: peripheral blood. Receptors originate from a middle-aged man with acute or convalescent COVID-19.

This sequence joins TRBV7-9 and TRBJ2-6; no clear D. V shed 5 bases and J shed 14 bases, with 13 bases lying between them. Per germline, CDR1 SEHNR and CDR2 FQNEAQ (reference sequence). CDR3 length: 12 residues. This chain's CDR3 is CASSESLVILTF. CDR3 coding DNA: TGTGCCAGCAGCGAAAGCCTAGTGATCCTGACTTTC.

This clone was seen only a few times. The chain links TRBV20-1 to TRBJ2-1; possible D gene TRBD2, 5 bases. Deletions cut 5 bases from V and 12 bases from J, with 14 bases between. The CDR3 is 11 amino acids. The germline V gene has CDR1 DFQATT and CDR2 SNEGSKA (reference sequence). Here the CDR3 reads CSAPELEMQFF. The CDR3 coding sequence is TGCAGTGCTCCGGAACTAGAAATGCAGTTCTTC.

The rearrangement joins TRBV5-8 to TRBJ2-3; the match to TRBD2 covers 7 bases. CDR3 length: 17 amino acids. Germline CDR1 reads SGHTS; CDR2 reads YDEGEE. J was trimmed by 2 bases and V by 4 bases; bases with no gene match: 13. The CDR3 nucleotides are TGTGCCAGCAGCAAGAACGGGAGGCGCGTTTTCACAGATACGCAGTATTTT. Protein sequence: CASSKNGRRVFTDTQYF. The full variable domain, with the rest looked up from reference TRBV5-8 and TRBJ2-3, is EAGVTQSPTHLIKTRGQQATLRCSPISGHTSVYWYQQALGLGLQFLLWYDEGEERNRGNFPPRFSGRQFPNYSSELNVNALELEDSALYLCASSKNGRRVFTDTQYFGPGTRLTVL.

This chain uses TRBV9 with TRBJ1-2; no definite D call. The CDR3 is 15 amino acids. Trimming cost V 0 bases and J 2 bases, with 11 bases left between them. Germline V gene sequence: CDR1 SGDLS, CDR2 YYNGEE. Here the CDR3 DNA reads TGTGCCAGCAGCGTAGGTCCGGGTGGGAACTATGGCTACACCTTC. The encoded protein is CASSVGPGGNYGYTF.

As for this clone: Additional DNA sequences in this sample encode the identical CDR3. The V and J genes are TRBV27 and TRBJ2-5, with 11 bases lining up with TRBD2. V lost 8 bases, J lost 2 bases, and 7 bases stayed unmatched. This CDR3 contains 15 residues. CDR1 is MNHEY, CDR2 SMNVEV, per germline (reference sequence). CDR3 DNA sequence: TGTGCCAGCGGCGGACTAGCGGGCCTTCAAGAGACCCAGTACTTC. Translated, it gives CASGGLAGLQETQYF.

The chain carries TRBV5-6 and TRBJ1-1; a possible D gene is TRBD1 (5 bases). Trimming took 4 bases from V and 7 from J, leaving 14 bases between them. This CDR3 has 13 residues. From germline, CDR1 is SGHDT and CDR2 YYEEEE. In DNA, the CDR3 is TGTGCCAGCAGCCCGACAGTAAGTGTTGAAGCTTTCTTT. Amino acids: CASSPTVSVEAFF.

The chain carries TRBV25-1 and TRBJ1-1; 7 positions agree with TRBD1. The CDR3 is 15 amino acids. Germline CDR1 and CDR2: MGHDK and SYGVNS. The ends lost 1 base at V and 5 bases at J; junction bases unmatched: 7. The CDR3 DNA follows: TGTGCCAGCAGTGAATTTCGACAGGGCGGTACTGAAGCTTTCTTT. Its protein product is CASSEFRQGGTEAFF.

V and J are TRBV12-3 or TRBV12-4 and TRBJ1-1; no firm D call. Trimming removed 5 bases at V and 0 bases at J, with 4 bases between. The CDR3 extends over 12 amino acids. The CDR3 protein is CASSDMNTEAFF. CDR3 nucleotides: TGTGCCAGCAGTGACATGAACACTGAAGCTTTCTTT.

The V gene is TRBV30, the J gene TRBJ2-7; the match to TRBD1 covers 7 bases. The CDR3 sequence is 13 residues long. The germline V gene encodes CDR1 GTSNPN and CDR2 SVGIG (reference sequence). Trimming cost V 0 bases and J 4 bases; bases outside gene matches: 3. CDR3 DNA: TGTGCCTGGAGTGTATCAGGGGGATACGAGCAGTACTTC. It yields the protein CAWSVSGGYEQYF.

The V gene is TRBV4-1, the J gene TRBJ1-2, with D hard to call. Germline CDR1 is MGHRA and CDR2 is YSYEKL. The CDR3 extends over 15 amino acids. The V end was cut by 6 bases, the J end by 2 bases, with 16 bases between. This CDR3 is CASRPREDTNYGYTF. The CDR3 coding sequence is TGCGCCAGCAGGCCGCGGGAAGATACCAACTATGGCTACACCTTC.

The chain combines TRBV13 with TRBJ1-2; 8 nucleotides agree with TRBD1. Germline-derived CDR1 and CDR2 are PRHDT and FYEKMQ (reference sequence). Trimming removed 5 bases from V and 3 bases from J; junction bases left unmatched: 14. The CDR3 totals 17 residues. The CDR3 DNA is TGTGCCAGCAGCCTCGGACAGGGTGAGATATCAGACTATGGCTACACCTTC. This gives the protein CASSLGQGEISDYGYTF. Looking up the rest from reference TRBV13 and TRBJ1-2 gives the full variable domain: AAGVIQSPRHLIKEKRETATLKCYPIPRHDTVYWYQQGPGQDPQFLISFYEKMQSDKGSIPDRFSAQQFSDYHSELNMSSLELGDSALYFCASSLGQGEISDYGYTFGSGTRLTVV.

The chain is built from TRBV18 and TRBJ2-4; D perhaps matches TRBD2 (6 bases). This CDR3 region has 16 residues. Germline V lookup: CDR1 KGHSH, CDR2 LQKENI. The ends were cut back, 3 bases at V and 7 bases at J, with 19 bases in the middle. The CDR3 DNA reads TGTGCCAGCTCACCTGGGTTTCTAGCGAGATACAACATTCAGTACTTC. The encoded protein is CASSPGFLARYNIQYF.

This clone occurred once. The chain combines TRBV30 with TRBJ2-3; TRBD2 might be the D (6 bases). V was clipped by 0 bases and J by 6 bases, with 13 bases between them. The CDR3 loop spans 14 amino acids. The V gene's germline CDR1 is GTSNPN and CDR2 SVGIG (reference sequence). The CDR3 nucleotides are TGTGCCTGGAGTGTATCTAGCGCACGGGATACGCAGTATTTT. This translates into CAWSVSSARDTQYF.

The V and J genes are TRBV7-8 and TRBJ2-5; TRBD1 agrees at 9 bases. Trimming took 0 bases from V and 5 from J; bases not matched to a gene: 10. CDR3 size: 17 residues. CDR1 and CDR2 (germline): SGHVS, FQNEAQ. CDR3 coding DNA: TGTGCCAGCAGCTTAGCGATCGCCTCGACAGGGGGTGAGACCCAGTACTTC. Translation gives CASSLAIASTGGETQYF.

The CDR3 loop reads CASSQGQGRAYF. The CDR3 DNA is TGCGCCAGCAGCCAGGGACAGGGACGGGCGTACTTC. The gene calls are TRBV5-1 and TRBJ2-7; 9 nucleotides agree with TRBD1. This CDR3 is 12 amino acids long. CDR1 SGHRS and CDR2 YFSETQ come from the germline V gene. J gave up 12 bases and V 4 bases, and 8 bases lay outside the gene matches.

The V and J genes are TRBV18 and TRBJ2-2, with D perhaps TRBD2 (5 bases). Germline V CDR1 and CDR2: KGHSH, LQKENI. V lost 3 bases and J lost 7, with 15 bases in between. CDR3 length: 15 residues. CDR3 sequence (DNA): TGTGCCAGCTCACCCGGAAGAGTCGGGGTCGGGGAGCTGTTTTTT. Translation: CASSPGRVGVGELFF.

Comment on this clone: The sample contains more than one DNA sequence encoding this CDR3. The V and J genes are TRBV6-6 and TRBJ1-2; the match to TRBD1 covers 7 bases. V trimming: 5 bases; J trimming: 0 bases; junction bases outside the gene matches: 3. Germline V gene lookup returns CDR1 MNHNY and CDR2 SVGAGI (reference sequence). The CDR3 totals 14 residues. CDR3 in amino acids: CASSPGTANYGYTF. The CDR3, as DNA: TGTGCCAGCAGTCCAGGGACAGCTAACTATGGCTACACCTTC.

Worth noting for this clone: Other DNA sequences within the sample encode an identical CDR3. CDR3 sequence: CSASPYTEAFF. CDR3 nucleotides: TGCAGTGCTAGTCCATACACTGAAGCTTTCTTT. This chain joins TRBV20-1 and TRBJ1-1; D uncertain. CDR3 length: 11 amino acids. Per the germline V gene, CDR1 is DFQATT and CDR2 is SNEGSKA (reference sequence). V was clipped by 3 bases and J by 3 bases, with 5 bases between them.

In this sample, this clone turned up once. The rearrangement links TRBV29-1 to TRBJ1-2; TRBD1 matches at 8 bases. The CDR3 extends over 13 amino acids. The V and J ends lost 8 bases and 4 bases, in that order; junction bases with no gene match: 9. Germline CDR1 and CDR2: SQVTM and ANQGSEA. The CDR3 DNA sequence: TGCAGCATCATACAGGGGGAGCTCTATGGCTACACCTTC. Translated: CSIIQGELYGYTF.

The genes are TRBV2 and TRBJ1-1; D possibly corresponds to TRBD1 (5 bases). This CDR3 spans 14 amino acids. Trimming shortened V by 2 bases and J by 9 bases, and 16 bases separated the two germline ends. Per germline, CDR1 SNHLY and CDR2 FYNNEI. The CDR3 loop is CASSESRQSRKAFF. The CDR3, as DNA: TGTGCCAGCAGTGAATCCCGACAGTCTCGCAAAGCTTTCTTT.

The V gene is TRBV21-1, the J gene TRBJ2-5; no DNA check was done on the table's D call, TRBD2. TRBV21-1 is given as a pseudogene. This CDR3 has 13 amino acids. The DNA of the CDR3 is TGTGCCAGCAGCAAACTAGTCGGGGAGACCCAGTACTTC. Residues: CASSKLVGETQYF.